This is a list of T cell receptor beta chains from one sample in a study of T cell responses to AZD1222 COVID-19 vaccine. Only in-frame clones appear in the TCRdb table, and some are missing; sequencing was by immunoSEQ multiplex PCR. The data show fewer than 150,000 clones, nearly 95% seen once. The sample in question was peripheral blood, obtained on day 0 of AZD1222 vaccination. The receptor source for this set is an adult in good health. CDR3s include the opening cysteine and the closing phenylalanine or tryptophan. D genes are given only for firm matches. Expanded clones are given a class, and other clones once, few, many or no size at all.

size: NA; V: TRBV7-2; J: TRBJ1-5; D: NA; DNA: TGTGCCAGCAGCTTAGGGGGTGCGGGGGCGTATCAGCCCCAGCATTTT; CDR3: CASSLGGAGAYQPQHF
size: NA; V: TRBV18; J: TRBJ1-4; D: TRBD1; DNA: TGTGCCAGCTCCCGGGACAGGCTTTTAACGGGTGATGAAAAACTGTTTTTT; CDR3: CASSRDRLLTGDEKLFF
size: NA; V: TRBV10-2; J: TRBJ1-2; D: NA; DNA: TGCGCCAGCAGTGAGAAGGTCTCTAACTATGGCTACACCTTC; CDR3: CASSEKVSNYGYTF
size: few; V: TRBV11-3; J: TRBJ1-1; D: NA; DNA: TGTGCCAGCAGCTTAGGTGCGGGTGAAGCTTTCTTT; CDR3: CASSLGAGEAFF
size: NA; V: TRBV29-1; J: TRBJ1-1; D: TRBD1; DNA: TGCAGCGCCAACAGGGGTGACTACACTGAAGCTTTCTTT; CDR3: CSANRGDYTEAFF
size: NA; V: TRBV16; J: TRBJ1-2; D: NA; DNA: TGTGCCAGCAGCCAATGGAGATTCGGGGCTGGATATGGCTACACCTTC; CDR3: CASSQWRFGAGYGYTF
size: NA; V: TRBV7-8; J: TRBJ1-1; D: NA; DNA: TGTGCCAGCAGCTTATCGGGACAGAACACTGAAGCTTTCTTT; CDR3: CASSLSGQNTEAFF
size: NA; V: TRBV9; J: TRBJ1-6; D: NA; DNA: TGTGCCAGCAGCGTACGGGGAATAGCGGGGAACGATTCACCCCTCCACTTT; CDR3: CASSVRGIAGNDSPLHF
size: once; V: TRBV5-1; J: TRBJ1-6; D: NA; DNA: TGCGCCAGCACAAAAAGACATGCGAATAATTCACCCCTCCACTTT; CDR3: CASTKRHANNSPLHF
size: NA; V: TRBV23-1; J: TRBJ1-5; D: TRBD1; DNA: TGCGCCAGCAGTCAATCGCTCCCCGTCGCGGGACAGGGCTTTGGACAGCCCCAGCATTTT; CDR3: CASSQSLPVAGQGFGQPQHF
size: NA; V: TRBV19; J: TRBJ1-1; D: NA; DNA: TGTGCCAGTAGTGACCAGAGGGACACTGAAGCTTTCTTT; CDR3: CASSDQRDTEAFF
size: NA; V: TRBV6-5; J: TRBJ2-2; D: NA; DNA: TGTGCCAGCAGCGGATACCAGGGATCCGGGGAGCTGTTTTTT; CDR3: CASSGYQGSGELFF
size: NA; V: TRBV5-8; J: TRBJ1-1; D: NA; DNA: TGTGCCAGCAGCTTGGGCCCCCAAGAGAACACTGAAGCTTTCTTT; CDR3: CASSLGPQENTEAFF
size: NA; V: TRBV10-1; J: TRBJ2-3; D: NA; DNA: TGCGCCAGCAGTGGATCCCGCGGGGCAGGGGATACGCAGTATTTT; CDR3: CASSGSRGAGDTQYF
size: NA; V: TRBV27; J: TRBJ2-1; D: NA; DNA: TGTGCCAGCAGTTTGGCCGGGGAGACATACCTTTACAATGAGCAGTTCTTC; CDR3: CASSLAGETYLYNEQFF
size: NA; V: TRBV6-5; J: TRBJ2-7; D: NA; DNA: TGTGCCAGCAGTTACGACCGAGCCTACGAGCAGTACTTC; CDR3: CASSYDRAYEQYF
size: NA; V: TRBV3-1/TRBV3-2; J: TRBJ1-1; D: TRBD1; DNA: TGTGCCAGCAGTCTCGACAGGGTATGGAACACTGAAGCTTTCTTT; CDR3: CASSLDRVWNTEAFF
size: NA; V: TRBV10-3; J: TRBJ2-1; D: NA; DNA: TGTGCCATCAGTCAGACTACCTACAATGAGCAGTTCTTC; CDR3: CAISQTTYNEQFF